This is a list of T cell receptor beta chains from one sample in a study of shared clonotypes between healthy human individuals. The table came from immunoSEQ multiplex PCR; TCRdb's copy has only in-frame clones and leaves some out. This sample has hundreds of thousands of clones, with around 73% found just once. Specimen: memory CD4+ T cells sorted from blood. All receptors come from a woman aged 25 to 45 in good health. Each CDR3 is given with its conserved first and last residue. A D gene is named only where the DNA matches it firmly. The listing skips clone size in some rows; elsewhere it reads once, few, many or a size class.

>TRBV5-5|once|TRBD2|TRBJ2-7
TGTGCCAGCAGCCCGCCGACTAGCGGGATATACGAGCAGTACTTC
CASSPPTSGIYEQYF
>TRBV19|-|TRBD1|TRBJ1-1
TGTGCCAGTAGCATACGGGGACAGGCAAATCCTATGAACACTGAAGCTTTCTTT
CASSIRGQANPMNTEAFF
>TRBV18|-|TRBD1|TRBJ2-6
TGTGCCAGCTCACCTCGACAGGGGGCACCCTCTGGGGCCAACGTCCTGACTTTC
CASSPRQGAPSGANVLTF
>TRBV29-1|-|-|TRBJ1-2
TGCAGCGTTGAACGAAATAGAGGGGGAGGCTACACCTTC
CSVERNRGGGYTF
>TRBV28|-|-|TRBJ1-1
TGTGCCAGCAGCACCCCCACGGATACGAACACTGAAGCTTTCTTT
CASSTPTDTNTEAFF
>TRBV2|-|-|TRBJ2-1
TGTGCCAGCAGCTTTGACAAAACTGAGCAGTTCTTC
CASSFDKTEQFF
>TRBV6-5|-|TRBD1|TRBJ1-2
TGTGCCAGCAGTTACTCAATTACAGGGGACTATGGCTACACCTTC
CASSYSITGDYGYTF
>TRBV7-2|-|-|TRBJ2-1
TGTGCCAGCAGCTTAGATGTGGGAGTCAATGAGCAGTTCTTC
CASSLDVGVNEQFF
>TRBV10-3|-|TRBD2|TRBJ2-5
TGTGCCTCCGGGACTAGAGCGGAGACCCAGTACTTC
CASGTRAETQYF
>TRBV5-1|-|-|TRBJ2-5
TGCGCCAGCAGCCCAGGGGTACAAGAGACCCAGTACTTC
CASSPGVQETQYF
>TRBV5-1|-|TRBD1|TRBJ2-7
TGCGCCAGCAGCTTGTTGGGACAGGGGAACGTACACGAGCAGTACTTC
CASSLLGQGNVHEQYF
>TRBV5-1|few|TRBD2|TRBJ2-1
TGCGCCAGCAGCTTGGCTGCGGGAGGATCCGAGGGTGAGCAGTTCTTC
CASSLAAGGSEGEQFF
>TRBV18|-|TRBD2|TRBJ2-1
TGTGCCAGCTCAGCGATAGCGGGTATGGGGCTGTACAATGAGCAGTTCTTC
CASSAIAGMGLYNEQFF
>TRBV7-6|-|TRBD1|TRBJ2-5
TGTGCCAGCAGGTCAACGACAGGGCCCCTCCAAGAGACCCAGTACTTC
CASRSTTGPLQETQYF
>TRBV7-2|-|TRBD1|TRBJ1-1
TGTGCCAGCAGCCCAAGACAGGGACGGACTGAAGCTTTCTTT
CASSPRQGRTEAFF
>TRBV28|-|-|TRBJ2-7
TGTGCCAGCAGTTTTCAGGGCGGGTCCTCCTACGAGCAGTACTTC
CASSFQGGSSYEQYF
>TRBV7-9|-|-|TRBJ2-5
TGTGCCAGCAGCCCCACGGTGTGGGGATCGCGCGAGACCCAGTACTTC
CASSPTVWGSRETQYF
>TRBV27|-|TRBD2|TRBJ2-1
TGTGCCAGCAGTTTATGGGCTAGCGGGAGGAAATACAATGAGCAGTTCTTC
CASSLWASGRKYNEQFF
>TRBV14|-|-|TRBJ2-7
TGTGCCAGCAGCCAAGACCGCGTCCGGACCTACGAGCAGTACTTC
CASSQDRVRTYEQYF
>TRBV27|-|-|TRBJ2-2
TGTGCCAGCAGGGTAGGGACCGGGGAGCTGTTTTTT
CASRVGTGELFF
>TRBV28|-|TRBD1|TRBJ1-5
TGTGCCAGCAGATCTGAGGGGACAGGGTACCAGCCCCAGCATTTT
CASRSEGTGYQPQHF
>TRBV6-1|-|-|TRBJ2-5
TGTGCCAGCAGTGAAGCGGGAGAGACCCAGTACTTC
CASSEAGETQYF
>TRBV27|-|-|TRBJ2-7
TGTGCCAGCAGTTTAGGCTTTCCCGGGGACGAGCAGTACTTC
CASSLGFPGDEQYF
>TRBV28|once|-|TRBJ1-5
TGTGCCAGCAGTTTAGAAGGCCAGTTCCGCAATCAGCCCCAGCATTTT
CASSLEGQFRNQPQHF
>TRBV7-6|-|TRBD2|TRBJ2-3
TGTGCCAGCAGCTTAGCTAGCGGGTTCACAGATACGCAGTATTTT
CASSLASGFTDTQYF
>TRBV30|-|-|TRBJ2-7
TGTGCCTGGGCTTCGGGATCGGGTCGCGAGCAGTACTTC
CAWASGSGREQYF
>TRBV27|-|-|TRBJ2-5
TGTGCCAGCAGTTTAGACAGGTGGGGAGAGACCCAGTACTTC
CASSLDRWGETQYF
>TRBV15|-|-|TRBJ2-1
TGTGCCACCAGCAGGGACCGGGACTCTTCCTACAATGAGCAGTTCTTC
CATSRDRDSSYNEQFF
>TRBV11-2|-|-|TRBJ1-2
TGTGCCAGCAGCCCGCAAGACAGGTGGGACTATGGCTACACCTTC
CASSPQDRWDYGYTF
>TRBV10-3|once|TRBD2|TRBJ2-7
TGTGCCATCAGTGAGAAAACTAGCGGGAGCGGAAACGAGCAGTACTTC
CAISEKTSGSGNEQYF
>TRBV6-6|-|-|TRBJ1-3
TGTGCCAGCCAGTGGGACATGCGGTCTGGAAACACCATATATTTT
CASQWDMRSGNTIYF
>TRBV13|-|-|TRBJ1-5
TGTGCCAGCAGCGCCAAGGGGGGGGAGGAGCCCCAGCATTTT
CASSAKGGEEPQHF
>TRBV6-5|-|-|TRBJ2-7
TGTGCCAGCAGTACGGCCTACGAGCAGTACTTC
CASSTAYEQYF
>TRBV5-1|-|TRBD1|TRBJ1-1
TGCGCCAGCAGGTTAGGACAGGGCCGCATGAACACTGAAGCTTTCTTT
CASRLGQGRMNTEAFF
>TRBV1|-|-|TRBJ2-1
TGCACCAGCAGCCAAGATGTAACTAGCGCGAACTACAATGAGCAGTTCTTC
CTSSQDVTSANYNEQFF
>TRBV10-3|-|-|TRBJ1-1
TGTGCCATCAGTGAGTCTTTTATGACGAATCCTGAAGCTTTCTTT
CAISESFMTNPEAFF
>TRBV7-8|-|TRBD1|TRBJ1-3
TGTGCCAGCAGCTGGGACAGGGTAAAGAACACCATATATTTT
CASSWDRVKNTIYF
>TRBV2|-|-|TRBJ2-5
TGTGCCAGCAATAGACAGGGGAGGGGGCAAGAGACCCAGTACTTC
CASNRQGRGQETQYF
>TRBV6-6|-|-|TRBJ2-5
TGTGCCAGCAGTTATAACCCACCCTTGGGGCGAAAGACCCAGTACTTC
CASSYNPPLGRKTQYF
>TRBV30|many|-|TRBJ2-3
TGTGCCTGGACAGAGACCCACGGGGGCACAGATACGCAGTATTTT
CAWTETHGGTDTQYF
>TRBV18|-|-|TRBJ2-1
TGTGCCAGCTCGCGGACGAACAATGAGCAGTTCTTC
CASSRTNNEQFF